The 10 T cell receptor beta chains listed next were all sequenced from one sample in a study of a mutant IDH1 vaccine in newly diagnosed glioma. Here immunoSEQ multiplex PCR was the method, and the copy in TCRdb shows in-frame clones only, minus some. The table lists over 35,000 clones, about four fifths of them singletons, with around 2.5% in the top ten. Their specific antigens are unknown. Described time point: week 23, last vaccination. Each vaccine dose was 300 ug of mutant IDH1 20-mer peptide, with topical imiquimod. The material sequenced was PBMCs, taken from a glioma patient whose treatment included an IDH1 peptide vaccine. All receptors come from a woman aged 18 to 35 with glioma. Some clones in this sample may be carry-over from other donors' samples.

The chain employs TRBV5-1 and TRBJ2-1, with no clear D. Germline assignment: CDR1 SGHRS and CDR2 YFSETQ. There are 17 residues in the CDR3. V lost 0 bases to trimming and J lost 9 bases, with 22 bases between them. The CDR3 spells CASSLDQPKIGKSEQFF. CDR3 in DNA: TGCGCCAGCAGCTTGGATCAGCCAAAGATAGGGAAAAGTGAGCAGTTCTTC.

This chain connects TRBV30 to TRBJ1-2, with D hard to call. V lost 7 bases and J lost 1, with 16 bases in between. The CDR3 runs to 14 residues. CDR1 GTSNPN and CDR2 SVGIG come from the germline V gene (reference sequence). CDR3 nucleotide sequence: TGTGCCTTCTCGGGCCGGGTCGTTAACTATGGCTACACCTTC. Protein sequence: CAFSGRVVNYGYTF.

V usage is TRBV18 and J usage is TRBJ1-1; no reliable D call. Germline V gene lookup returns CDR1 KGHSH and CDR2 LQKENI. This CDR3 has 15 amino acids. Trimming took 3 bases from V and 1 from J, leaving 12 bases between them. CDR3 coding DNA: TGTGCCAGCTCACCCACCGTGGACGGGAACACTGAAGCTTTCTTT. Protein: CASSPTVDGNTEAFF.

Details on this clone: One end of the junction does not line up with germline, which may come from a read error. The CDR3 coding sequence is TGTGCTAGCAGCTTAAACCAAGGAGATCAAGAGACCCAGTACTTC. Translated: CASSLNQGDQETQYF. The chain carries TRBV7-7 and TRBJ2-5; D not resolved. Germline CDR1 SSHAT, CDR2 FNYEAQ (reference sequence). The CDR3 totals 15 residues.

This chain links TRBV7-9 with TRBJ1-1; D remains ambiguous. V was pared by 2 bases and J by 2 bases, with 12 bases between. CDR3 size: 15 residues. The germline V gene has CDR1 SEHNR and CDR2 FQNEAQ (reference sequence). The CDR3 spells CASSLREMGNTEAFF. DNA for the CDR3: TGTGCCAGCAGCTTAAGGGAAATGGGAAACACTGAAGCTTTCTTT.

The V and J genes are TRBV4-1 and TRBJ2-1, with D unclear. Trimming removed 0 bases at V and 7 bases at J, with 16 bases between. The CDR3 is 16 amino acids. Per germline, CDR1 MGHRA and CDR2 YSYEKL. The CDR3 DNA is TGCGCCAGCAGCCAAGATGGAGATAGGATCGTTAATGAGCAGTTCTTC. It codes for CASSQDGDRIVNEQFF.

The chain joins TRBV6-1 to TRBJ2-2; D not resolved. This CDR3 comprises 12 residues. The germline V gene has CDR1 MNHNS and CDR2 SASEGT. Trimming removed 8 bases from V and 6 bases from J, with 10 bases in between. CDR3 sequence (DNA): TGTGCCAGCTTTGAGTGGCCCGGGGAGCTGTTTTTT. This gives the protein CASFEWPGELFF.

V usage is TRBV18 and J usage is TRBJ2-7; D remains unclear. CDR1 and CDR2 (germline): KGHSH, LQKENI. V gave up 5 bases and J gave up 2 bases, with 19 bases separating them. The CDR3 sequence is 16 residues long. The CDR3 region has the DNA TGTGCCAGCTCAGCTCAACAGACGGAAATTGCCTACGAGCAGTACTTC. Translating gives CASSAQQTEIAYEQYF. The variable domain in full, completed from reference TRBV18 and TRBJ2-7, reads NAGVMQNPRHLVRRRGQEARLRCSPMKGHSHVYWYRQLPEEGLKFMVYLQKENIIDESGMPKERFSAEFPKEGPSILRIQQVVRGDSAAYFCASSAQQTEIAYEQYFGPGTRLTVT.

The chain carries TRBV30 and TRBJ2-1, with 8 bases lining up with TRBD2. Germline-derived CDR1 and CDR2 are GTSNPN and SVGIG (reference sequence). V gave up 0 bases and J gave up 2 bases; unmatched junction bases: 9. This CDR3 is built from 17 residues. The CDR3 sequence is CAWSVAGVRSAYNEQFF. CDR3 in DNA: TGTGCCTGGAGTGTAGCGGGAGTCCGCTCCGCCTACAATGAGCAGTTCTTC.

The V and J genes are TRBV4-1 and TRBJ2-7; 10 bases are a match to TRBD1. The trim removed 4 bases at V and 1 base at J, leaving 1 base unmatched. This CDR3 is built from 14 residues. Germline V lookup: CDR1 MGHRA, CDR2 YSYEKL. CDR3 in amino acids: CASSLGQGSYEQYF. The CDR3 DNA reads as TGCGCCAGCAGCCTGGGACAGGGGTCCTACGAGCAGTACTTC.